Below are 13 T cell receptor beta chains sequenced from a single sample in a study of CD8 T cells in Susac syndrome. Random hexamers served to reverse transcribe roughly 0.45 to 1 ug RNA. TCRdb reprocessed the immunoSEQ multiplex PCR reads via MiXCR and lists one record per CDR3 protein. The table shows under 200,000 distinct CDR3 sequences, with 91% occurring only once. The sequencing input was CD4+ T cells from PBMCs. All receptors derive from a human donor with Susac syndrome.

The chain combines TRBV5-1 with TRBJ2-2; D is perhaps TRBD1 (6 bases). V was trimmed by 1 base and J by 4 bases, leaving 8 bases between them. There are 14 residues in the CDR3. Germline V gene data show CDR1 as SGHRS and CDR2 as YFSETQ. This CDR3 reads CASSLKDSTGELFF. The CDR3 DNA follows: TGCGCCAGCAGCTTGAAGGACAGCACCGGGGAGCTGTTTTTT. Based on the CDR3 plus reference TRBV5-1 and TRBJ2-2, the full variable domain is KAGVTQTPRYLIKTRGQQVTLSCSPISGHRSVSWYQQTPGQGLQFLFEYFSETQRNKGNFPGRFSGRQFSNSRSEMNVSTLELGDSALYLCASSLKDSTGELFFGEGSRLTVL.

The J gene is TRBJ2-7, the V gene TRBV20-1, with 7 bases fitting TRBD2. V lost 0 bases, J lost 3 bases, and 5 bases stayed unmatched. Looked up from germline, CDR1 is DFQATT and CDR2 is SNEGSKA (reference sequence). The CDR3 length is 14 residues. CDR3 DNA sequence: TGCAGTGCTAGAGATATTGGGACTAACTACGAGCAGTACTTC. Translating gives CSARDIGTNYEQYF.

The CDR3 reads CASSSGTASTEAFF. The CDR3 DNA reads as TGCGCCAGCAGCTCCGGGACGGCTAGCACTGAAGCTTTCTTT. This chain connects TRBV5-1 to TRBJ1-1; D is possibly TRBD1 (5 bases). V was shortened by 3 bases and J by 4 bases, with 13 bases between the two germline ends. From germline, CDR1 is SGHRS and CDR2 YFSETQ. CDR3 length: 14 amino acids.

The V and J genes are TRBV11-2 and TRBJ1-2; 11 bases are shared with TRBD1. There are 15 residues in the CDR3. Germline V gene lookup returns CDR1 SGHAT and CDR2 FQNNGV. Trimming took 5 bases from V and 4 from J; bases not matched to a gene: 6. The CDR3 nucleotides read TGTGCCAGCAGCCCGGGACAGGGGGGGACCTATGGCTACACCTTC. Translation gives CASSPGQGGTYGYTF.

This chain joins TRBV6-5 and TRBJ2-5; a weak D match, TRBD2 (6 bases). CDR1 is MNHEY, CDR2 SVGAGI, per germline. V dropped 6 bases and J dropped 2 bases, with 16 bases sitting between them. The CDR3 is 15 amino acids. DNA for the CDR3: TGTGCCAGCAGCCGGGGCCCGGGACTTCAAGAGACCCAGTACTTC. Encoded protein: CASSRGPGLQETQYF.

The gene calls are TRBV29-1 and TRBJ2-1; D unresolved. Germline CDR1 SQVTM, CDR2 ANQGSEA. CDR3 length: 13 residues. The ends were cut back, 6 bases at V and 3 bases at J, with 12 bases in the middle. CDR3 sequence: CSVDRTNYNEQFF. The CDR3 region has the DNA TGCAGCGTCGATAGGACGAACTACAATGAGCAGTTCTTC.

The J gene is TRBJ1-1, the V gene TRBV25-1; D is undetermined. The V end was cut by 3 bases, the J end by 5 bases, with 16 bases between. The CDR3 is made up of 15 amino acids. Germline loops: CDR1 MGHDK, CDR2 SYGVNS. CDR3 sequence (DNA): TGTGCCAGCAGTGATGAGATTGGTCGGGATACTGAAGCTTTCTTT. Its protein is CASSDEIGRDTEAFF.

The chain links TRBV6-5 to TRBJ1-5; no reliable D call. The V and J ends lost 8 bases and 6 bases respectively, with 14 bases between them. This CDR3 has 13 residues. Germline V lookup: CDR1 MNHEY, CDR2 SVGAGI. The CDR3 protein is CASPERGGQPQHF. The CDR3 bases are TGTGCCAGCCCCGAGCGGGGTGGTCAGCCCCAGCATTTT.

The CDR3 here is CASSLRGVLDYGYTF. Written as DNA, the CDR3 is TGTGCCAGCAGCCTCAGGGGGGTCCTAGACTATGGCTACACCTTC. The rearrangement joins TRBV5-4 to TRBJ1-2, with 7 bases that match TRBD1. V shed 4 bases and J 3 bases; nucleotides not matched to a gene: 9. This CDR3 comprises 15 residues. Per the germline V gene, CDR1 is SGHNT and CDR2 is YYREEE (reference sequence).

The chain is built from TRBV7-6 and TRBJ2-1, with 10 bases fitting TRBD1. Trimming removed 1 base from V and 9 bases from J; junction bases left unmatched: 12. The CDR3 has 17 residues. From germline, CDR1 is SGHVS and CDR2 FNYEAQ. The CDR3 DNA follows: TGTGCCAGCAGCTTAGTATATTTGACAGGGGGCATGAGTGAGCAGTTCTTC. This gives the protein CASSLVYLTGGMSEQFF.

This rearrangement joins TRBV10-1 to TRBJ2-6; perhaps TRBD2 as D (5 bases). The V end was cut by 8 bases, the J end by 4 bases, with 6 bases between. Germline assignment: CDR1 WNHNN and CDR2 SYGVQD (reference sequence). This CDR3 is 12 amino acids long. The CDR3 protein is CASSGGANVLTF. In DNA form, the CDR3 reads TGCGCCAGCTCGGGGGGGGCCAACGTCCTGACTTTC.

J is TRBJ2-3 and V is TRBV5-1; TRBD2 might be the D (5 bases). Trimming took 5 bases from V and 1 from J, leaving 11 bases between them. Germline lookup yields CDR1 SGHRS and CDR2 YFSETQ. The CDR3 totals 14 residues. CDR3: CASRGSAGTDTQYF. In DNA, the CDR3 is TGCGCCAGCAGGGGTTCAGCGGGCACAGATACGCAGTATTTT.

The chain links TRBV28 to TRBJ2-2; D not certain. CDR1 and CDR2 (germline): MDHEN, SYDVKM. V lost 6 bases and J 6 bases, leaving 8 bases between the germline ends. This CDR3 comprises 12 residues. This CDR3 reads CASSSRPGELFF. In DNA, the CDR3 is TGTGCCAGCAGCTCCCGGCCCGGGGAGCTGTTTTTT.